A selection of T cell receptor beta chains follows, all from one sample in a study of blood T cell repertoires in COVID-19. Libraries were prepared by immunoSEQ multiplex PCR; TCRdb keeps only in-frame clonotypes and omits some of them. The data show about 190,000 clones, more than 85% seen once. Sample: peripheral blood. These receptors all come from a man younger than 40 with acute or convalescent COVID-19. Both conserved end residues are part of each CDR3.

>TRBV19|TRBJ1-3
CASSRTNSGNTIYF
>TRBV30|TRBJ2-1
CAWGAPASGRGYEQFF
>TRBV28|TRBJ2-4
CASSRGPKNIQYF
>TRBV11-2|TRBJ1-2
CASSLATGNYGYTF
>TRBV7-3|TRBJ1-4
CASSSYSGEKLFF
>TRBV10-2|TRBJ2-7
CASSPSSSGEQYF
>TRBV19|TRBJ2-2
CATDRGPSSTGELFF
>TRBV2|TRBJ2-7
CASSIPELAGGEEQYF
>TRBV19|TRBJ1-2
CASSNQGIGMSGRDYGYTF
>TRBV18|TRBJ1-1
CASSPLHTLRSTEAFF
>TRBV2|TRBJ1-6
CASRGDRRAYNSPLHF
>TRBV27|TRBJ1-1
CASSIRGGAKEAFF
>TRBV7-9|TRBJ1-1
CASSFEAAMNTEAFF
>TRBV27|TRBJ2-7
CASSPWTSGIDEQYF
>TRBV7-9|TRBJ1-2
CASSSVHYGYTF
>TRBV9|TRBJ2-6
CASSTVSSGANVLTF
>TRBV3-1/TRBV3-2|TRBJ2-5
CASSQDTGGETQYF
>TRBV9|TRBJ2-1
CASSVRREGEQFF
>TRBV5-8|TRBJ2-5
CASSSGTGEQETQYF
>TRBV7-9|TRBJ2-5
CASSPGQGSLAETQYF
>TRBV6-5|TRBJ1-1
CASRLVVNTEAFF
>TRBV28|TRBJ2-4
CASRAPPNIQYF
>TRBV3-1/TRBV3-2|TRBJ2-7
CASSRSTGTLSYEQYF
>TRBV19|TRBJ2-2
CASSIDRGTGELFF
>TRBV6-5|TRBJ1-2
CASRTGQGSYGYTF
>TRBV7-3|TRBJ2-1
CASSRLPGQGINEQFF
>TRBV2|TRBJ1-1
CASAVNMNTEAFF
>TRBV7-2|TRBJ1-1
CASIRGRVPGQGMNTEAFF
>TRBV5-8|TRBJ1-2
CASSFRGVRGYTF
>TRBV19|TRBJ2-2
CATPKSPVREDTGELFF
>TRBV7-9|TRBJ2-2
CASSLTGLSTGELFF
>TRBV28|TRBJ2-5
CASSPPVGSQETQYF
>TRBV7-9|TRBJ1-1
CASSPRLGPGGHTEAFF
>TRBV28|TRBJ1-2
CASSSTGLGGYTF
>TRBV11-2|TRBJ1-1
CASSLAGHGASAFF
>TRBV18|TRBJ1-1
CASSGVNRNTEAFF
>TRBV6-5|TRBJ2-3
CASSSGLRGDTQYF